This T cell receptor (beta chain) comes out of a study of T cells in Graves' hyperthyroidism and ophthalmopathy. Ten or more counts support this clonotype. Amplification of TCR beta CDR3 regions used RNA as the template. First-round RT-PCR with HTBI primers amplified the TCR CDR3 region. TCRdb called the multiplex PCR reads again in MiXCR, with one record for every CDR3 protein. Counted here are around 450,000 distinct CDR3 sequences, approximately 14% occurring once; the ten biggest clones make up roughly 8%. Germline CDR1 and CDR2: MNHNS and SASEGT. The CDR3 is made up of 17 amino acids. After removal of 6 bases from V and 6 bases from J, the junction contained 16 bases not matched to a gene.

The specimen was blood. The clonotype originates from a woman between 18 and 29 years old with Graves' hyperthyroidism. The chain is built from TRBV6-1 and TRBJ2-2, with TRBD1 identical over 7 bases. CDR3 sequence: CASRKSSGTASSGELFF. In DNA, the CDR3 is TGTGCCAGCAGAAAGAGTTCCGGGACAGCCTCGTCCGGGGAGCTGTTTTTT.